Many counts were recorded for the clone carrying this TCR beta chain. This entry belongs to a study of identical twins. TCRdb re-called the 5' RACE reads through MiXCR, storing one row per CDR3 protein. This table has 700,000 or so distinct CDR3 sequences, over 8.5% appearing once. The ends were cut back, 3 bases at V and 2 bases at J, with 14 bases in the middle. There are 16 residues in the CDR3. These data were likewise used in another study, on yellow fever vaccine responses in identical twins.

The sequence came from a young woman in good health. Specimen: PBMCs. The rearrangement joins TRBV12-3 or TRBV12-4 to TRBJ1-5; TRBD1 might be the D (5 bases). CDR3 DNA: TGTGCCAGCAGTTTGACGGGGCCGTACGGCAATCAGCCCCAGCATTTT. Translated, it gives CASSLTGPYGNQPQHF.